One and the same sample provided the 24 T cell receptor beta chains below, sequenced in a study of blood T cell repertoires in COVID-19. Repertoires were generated with immunoSEQ multiplex PCR, while TCRdb's copy carries only in-frame clones and drops some. The sample contains 150,000 to 200,000 clones, 80% of which appear only once. Sequenced sample: peripheral blood. These receptors originate from a man between 60 and 75 years old with acute or convalescent COVID-19.

This rearrangement joins TRBV6-1 to TRBJ2-7; 15 bases map to TRBD2. Trimming removed 4 bases from V and 4 bases from J; junction bases left unmatched: 8. Germline CDR1 is MNHNS and CDR2 is SASEGT. The CDR3 length is 17 residues. The CDR3 DNA is TGTGCCAGCAGTGCCCCCTCAGGGACTAGCGGGAGGTACGAGCAGTACTTC. It codes for CASSAPSGTSGRYEQYF.

The CDR3 region has the DNA TGCGCCAGCAGCGCAGGCTCTGGGGCCAACGTCCTGACTTTC. It is translated as CASSAGSGANVLTF. V and J are TRBV10-1 and TRBJ2-6, with D uncertain. Germline CDR1 reads WNHNN; CDR2 reads SYGVQD (reference sequence). CDR3 length equals 14 residues. Between the trimmed V and J ends, which lost 6 bases and 0 bases, there was a span of 6 bases.

V is TRBV24-1 and J is TRBJ2-7; 9 nucleotides agree with TRBD1. The V gene's germline CDR1 is KGHDR and CDR2 SFDVKD. CDR3 length: 15 amino acids. V trimming: 3 bases; J trimming: 2 bases; junction bases outside the gene matches: 4. The CDR3 coding sequence is TGTGCCACCAGTGATCCCGGGACAGGGACCTACGAGCAGTACTTC. Translating it yields CATSDPGTGTYEQYF.

This chain links TRBV24-1 with TRBJ1-2, with 12 nucleotides matching TRBD1. Germline-derived CDR1 and CDR2 are KGHDR and SFDVKD. This CDR3 contains 14 residues. J lost 7 bases, V lost 7 bases, and 6 bases had no gene match. In DNA form, the CDR3 reads TGTGCCACCAGAGGGACAGGGGGCCTCTCTGGCTACACCTTC. Translated, it gives CATRGTGGLSGYTF.

The chain is built from TRBV28 and TRBJ1-2; TRBD1 is a possible D gene (5 bases). CDR1 is MDHEN and CDR2 is SYDVKM in the germline V gene. Trimming pared 0 bases from V and 0 bases from J, leaving 11 bases between. The CDR3 loop spans 16 amino acids. The DNA for the CDR3 is TGTGCCAGCAGTTTATGGACAGCCCCTTCTAACTATGGCTACACCTTC. Its translation is CASSLWTAPSNYGYTF.

V and J are TRBV6-1 and TRBJ1-2; D may be TRBD1 (6 bases). CDR3 length equals 16 residues. The V and J ends lost 2 bases and 8 bases respectively, with 21 bases between them. The germline V gene has CDR1 MNHNS and CDR2 SASEGT. The CDR3 DNA sequence: TGTGCCAGCAGTGAATTAGAAGGGGGACCCCTCCGAGGCTACACCTTC. Encoded protein: CASSELEGGPLRGYTF.

Comment on this clone: The same CDR3 also results from other DNA sequences found in this sample. The chain couples TRBV5-1 to TRBJ1-4, with 7 bases identical to TRBD1. With 0 bases clipped from V and 5 bases from J, the junction kept 4 bases outside the gene matches. The CDR3 loop spans 15 amino acids. The germline V gene encodes CDR1 SGHRS and CDR2 YFSETQ. The CDR3 is CASSLAGTENEKLFF. The DNA for the CDR3 is TGCGCCAGCAGCTTGGCCGGGACAGAAAATGAAAAACTGTTTTTT. Together with reference TRBV5-1 and TRBJ1-4, the CDR3 gives the full variable domain: KAGVTQTPRYLIKTRGQQVTLSCSPISGHRSVSWYQQTPGQGLQFLFEYFSETQRNKGNFPGRFSGRQFSNSRSEMNVSTLELGDSALYLCASSLAGTENEKLFFGSGTQLSVL.

The V call is TRBV21-1, the J call TRBJ1-3. TRBV21-1 is a pseudogene segment. The CDR3 length is 16 residues. The CDR3 DNA is TGTGCCAGCAGCAAAGAGAACGGGGGATCTGGAAACACCATATATTTT. Protein sequence: CASSKENGGSGNTIYF.

The genes are TRBV3-1 (or the pseudogene TRBV3-2) and TRBJ2-4; perhaps TRBD2 as D (5 bases). Germline V lookup: CDR1 LGHDT, CDR2 YNNKEL (reference sequence). V lost 3 bases to trimming and J lost 1 base, with 7 bases between them. This CDR3 has 14 residues. In DNA, the CDR3 is TGTGCCAGCAGCCAGGAGGTGGCCAAAAACATTCAGTACTTC. This translates into CASSQEVAKNIQYF.

V is TRBV19 and J is TRBJ1-1, with 12 nucleotides matching TRBD1. V lost 7 bases and J lost 6; bases outside the gene matches: 12. The CDR3 has 16 amino acids. Germline assignment: CDR1 LNHDA and CDR2 SQIVND (reference sequence). Here the CDR3 DNA reads TGTGCCAGTAACTATCGGGACAGGGGGCCCCCTGCTGAAGCTTTCTTT. Translation gives CASNYRDRGPPAEAFF.

V is TRBV4-3 and J is TRBJ2-7, with a weak D call TRBD2 (5 bases). Germline V gene data show CDR1 as LGHNA and CDR2 as YSLEER. Trimming shortened V by 0 bases and J by 4 bases, and 10 bases separated the two germline ends. The length of the CDR3 is 14 residues. CDR3 DNA: TGCGCCAGCAGCCAAGAGAGGGAGCGGTACGAGCAGTACTTC. Its translation: CASSQERERYEQYF.

Turning to this clone: The same CDR3 arises from other DNA sequences in this sample as well. The chain couples TRBV7-3 to TRBJ2-1; 12 bases align to TRBD2. V shed 5 bases and J 4 bases; nucleotides not matched to a gene: 3. Germline V lookup: CDR1 SGHTA, CDR2 FQGTGA. This CDR3 has 15 amino acids. The CDR3 loop reads CASSPGLAGYNEQFF. CDR3 coding DNA: TGTGCCAGCAGCCCCGGACTAGCGGGGTACAATGAGCAGTTCTTC.

By sample share, this clone is medium-sized. The CDR3: CASSPLGGGGGYTF. The CDR3 nucleotides read TGTGCCAGCAGCCCCTTGGGAGGGGGAGGTGGCTACACCTTC. The rearrangement joins TRBV14 to TRBJ1-2, with TRBD1 as a possible D gene (6 bases). This CDR3 contains 14 residues. V dropped 4 bases and J dropped 7 bases, with 16 bases sitting between them. Looked up from germline, CDR1 is SGHDN and CDR2 is FVKESK. The variable domain in full, completed from reference TRBV14 and TRBJ1-2, reads EAGVTQFPSHSVIEKGQTVTLRCDPISGHDNLYWYRRVMGKEIKFLLHFVKESKQDESGMPNNRFLAERTGGTYSTLKVQPAELEDSGVYFCASSPLGGGGGYTFGSGTRLTVV.

The chain combines TRBV7-3 with TRBJ2-5, with 9 nucleotides matching TRBD2. Germline loops: CDR1 SGHTA, CDR2 FQGTGA. The CDR3 sequence is 17 residues long. V dropped 5 bases and J dropped 5; count of bases not matched to a gene: 15. Written as DNA, the CDR3 is TGTGCCAGCAGCCCAAAAAGCGGGAGGAATCCCTCGGAGACCCAGTACTTC. The encoded protein is CASSPKSGRNPSETQYF.

The chain carries TRBV25-1 and TRBJ2-3; 8 bases align to TRBD2. The CDR3 spans 15 residues. From germline, CDR1 is MGHDK and CDR2 SYGVNS. The V and J ends lost 3 bases and 8 bases, in that order; junction bases with no gene match: 10. The CDR3, as DNA: TGTGCCAGCAGTGAGGAGGCGGGAGGATGGGGTACGCAGTATTTT. Its protein is CASSEEAGGWGTQYF.

The sample holds one count of this clone. The same CDR3 is also encoded by other DNA sequences in this sample. This sequence joins TRBV7-2 and TRBJ1-5, with TRBD1 identical over 7 bases. The CDR3 loop spans 14 amino acids. Unmatched junction bases numbered 0, after V lost 3 bases and J lost 1 base. The germline V gene encodes CDR1 SGHTA and CDR2 FQGNSA. CDR3 nucleotides: TGTGCCAGCAGCTTGGACAGGAGCAATCAGCCCCAGCATTTT. Translation gives CASSLDRSNQPQHF. Together with reference TRBV7-2 and TRBJ1-5, the CDR3 gives the full variable domain: GAGVSQSPSNKVTEKGKDVELRCDPISGHTALYWYRQSLGQGLEFLIYFQGNSAPDKSGLPSDRFSAERTGGSVSTLTIQRTQQEDSAVYLCASSLDRSNQPQHFGDGTRLSIL.

This sequence joins TRBV5-6 and TRBJ1-3; D remains unclear. The V and J ends lost 1 base and 0 bases respectively, with 5 bases between them. Per the germline V gene, CDR1 is SGHDT and CDR2 is YYEEEE. The CDR3 length is 14 residues. The CDR3 DNA sequence: TGTGCCAGCAGCTTGCTGTCCTCTGGAAACACCATATATTTT. This gives the protein CASSLLSSGNTIYF.

V and J are TRBV6-5 and TRBJ2-2; D possibly corresponds to TRBD2 (5 bases). The V end was cut by 10 bases, the J end by 6 bases, with 18 bases between. CDR3 length: 14 amino acids. Germline V gene sequence: CDR1 MNHEY, CDR2 SVGAGI. The CDR3: CATIKPGNAGELFF. Written as DNA, the CDR3 is TGTGCCACCATTAAACCGGGAAACGCCGGGGAGCTGTTTTTT.

This clone was detected a few times. The CDR3 DNA reads as TGTGCCAGCAGTTTAGGTCCTTACAATGAGCAGTTCTTC. Protein: CASSLGPYNEQFF. The chain employs TRBV12-3 or TRBV12-4 and TRBJ2-1; D unresolved. There are 13 residues in the CDR3. The V end was cut by 1 base, the J end by 4 bases, with 5 bases between.

This chain links TRBV5-6 with TRBJ1-6; 11 nucleotides line up with TRBD1. J gave up 10 bases and V 4 bases, and 7 bases lay outside the gene matches. Germline CDR1 SGHDT, CDR2 YYEEEE. The CDR3 covers 15 residues. The DNA for the CDR3 is TGTGCCAGCAGCAAGGACAGGGGGCTGATGTCACCCCTCCACTTT. Translation gives CASSKDRGLMSPLHF.

This clone came up once. This specimen includes other DNA sequences encoding the same CDR3. The chain combines TRBV9 with TRBJ2-3, with TRBD2 matching over 10 bases. The germline CDR1 and CDR2 sequences are SGDLS and YYNGEE. After removal of 1 base from V and 3 bases from J, the junction contained 2 bases not matched to a gene. The CDR3 length is 15 residues. CDR3 protein: CASSVSSGGTDTQYF. DNA of the CDR3: TGTGCCAGCAGCGTATCTAGCGGGGGAACAGATACGCAGTATTTT.

This chain links TRBV7-9 with TRBJ2-3, with D possibly matching TRBD1 (6 bases). The germline CDR1 and CDR2 sequences are SEHNR and FQNEAQ (reference sequence). With 4 bases removed from V and 0 bases from J, the gap between germline ends came to 11 bases. The CDR3 has 15 residues. CDR3 in DNA: TGTGCCAGCAGCTATGACAGGTCTAGCACAGATACGCAGTATTTT. It yields the protein CASSYDRSSTDTQYF.

This clone appeared once. This chain connects TRBV5-1 to TRBJ1-1; 9 positions match TRBD1. The germline V gene encodes CDR1 SGHRS and CDR2 YFSETQ. The V gene end was trimmed by 2 bases and the J gene end by 4 bases; junction bases not matched to a gene: 12. There are 17 residues in the CDR3. The CDR3 coding sequence is TGCGCCAGCAGCTTTCATTGGACAGGGGCAAGCGGCACTGAAGCTTTCTTT. This codes for CASSFHWTGASGTEAFF.

The chain has TRBV11-2 and TRBJ2-7; TRBD1 might be the D (6 bases). The CDR3 has 12 amino acids. CDR1 and CDR2 from the germline V gene are SGHAT and FQNNGV. V was pared by 5 bases and J by 4 bases, with 9 bases between. The chain's CDR3 is CASSRQGYEQYF. In DNA form, the CDR3 reads TGTGCCAGCAGCCGCCAGGGGTACGAGCAGTACTTC.